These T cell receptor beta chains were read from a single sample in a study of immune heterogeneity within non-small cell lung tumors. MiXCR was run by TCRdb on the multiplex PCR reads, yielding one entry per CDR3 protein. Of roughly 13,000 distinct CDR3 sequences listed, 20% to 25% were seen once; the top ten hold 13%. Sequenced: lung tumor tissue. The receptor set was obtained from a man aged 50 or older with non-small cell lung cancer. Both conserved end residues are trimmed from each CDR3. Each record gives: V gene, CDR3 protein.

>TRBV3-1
ASSQHNEKLF
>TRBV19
TSSPIKGQDGEQY
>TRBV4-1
ASSQALNTGELF
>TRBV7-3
ASGSSNTEAF
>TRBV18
ASSRTGVETQY
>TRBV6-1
ASSEGQIEQF
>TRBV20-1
SARETGGNQPQH
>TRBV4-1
ASSQELRWGQGSGNTIY
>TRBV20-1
SALSDRDSHTEAF
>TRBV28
ASSLHGSSYEQY
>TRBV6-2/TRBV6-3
ASNRWQLSYEQY
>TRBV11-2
ASSLMNTEAF
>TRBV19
ASSIDWTGLDTEAF
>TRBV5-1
ASRWQGRLDTQY
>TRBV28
ASSLVSGQGRDEQY
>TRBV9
ASSVYWSTYEQY
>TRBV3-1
ASSRTENYEQY
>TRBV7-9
ASSHDSGTGVDYEQY
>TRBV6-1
ASSSTSGGADTQY
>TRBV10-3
AISESGAMQPQH
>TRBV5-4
ASLIQGINEQF
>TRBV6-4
ASSEGQGGFNEQF
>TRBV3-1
ASSQDSTALYGANVLT
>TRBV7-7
ASSLGTHNEQF
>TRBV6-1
ASRTGLYGYT
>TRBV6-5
ASSYSEGGGETQY
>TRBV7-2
ASSLVRGDYGYT